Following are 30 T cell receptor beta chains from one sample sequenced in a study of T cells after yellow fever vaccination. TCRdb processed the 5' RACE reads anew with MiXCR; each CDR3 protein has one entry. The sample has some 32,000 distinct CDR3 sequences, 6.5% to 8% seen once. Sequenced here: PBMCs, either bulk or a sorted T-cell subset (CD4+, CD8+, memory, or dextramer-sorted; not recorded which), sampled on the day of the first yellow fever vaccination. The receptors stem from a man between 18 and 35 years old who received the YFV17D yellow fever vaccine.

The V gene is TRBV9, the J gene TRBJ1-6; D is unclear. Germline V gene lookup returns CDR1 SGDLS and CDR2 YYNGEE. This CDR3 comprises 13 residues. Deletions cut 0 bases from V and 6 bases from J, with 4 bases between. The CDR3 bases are TGTGCCAGCAGCGTAGTTGTTAATTCACCCCTCCACTTT. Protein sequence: CASSVVVNSPLHF.

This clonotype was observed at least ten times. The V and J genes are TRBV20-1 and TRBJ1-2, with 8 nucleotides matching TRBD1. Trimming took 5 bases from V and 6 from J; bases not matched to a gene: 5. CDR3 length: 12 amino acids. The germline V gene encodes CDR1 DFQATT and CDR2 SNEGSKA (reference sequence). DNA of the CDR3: TGCAGTGCTCCGGACAGGGCTCATGGCTACACCTTC. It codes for CSAPDRAHGYTF.

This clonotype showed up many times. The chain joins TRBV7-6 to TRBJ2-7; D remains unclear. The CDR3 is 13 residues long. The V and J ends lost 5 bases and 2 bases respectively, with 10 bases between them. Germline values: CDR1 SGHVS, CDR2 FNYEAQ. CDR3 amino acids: CASSPAQAYEQYF. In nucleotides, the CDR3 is TGTGCCAGCAGCCCTGCCCAAGCCTACGAGCAGTACTTC.

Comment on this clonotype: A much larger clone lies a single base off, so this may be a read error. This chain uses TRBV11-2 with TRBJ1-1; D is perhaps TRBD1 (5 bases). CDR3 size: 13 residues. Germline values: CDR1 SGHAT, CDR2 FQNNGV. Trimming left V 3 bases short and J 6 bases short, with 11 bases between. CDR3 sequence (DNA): TGTGCCAGCAGCTTCCCAGTGGGGCCTGAAGCTTTCTTT. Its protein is CASSFPVGPEAFF.

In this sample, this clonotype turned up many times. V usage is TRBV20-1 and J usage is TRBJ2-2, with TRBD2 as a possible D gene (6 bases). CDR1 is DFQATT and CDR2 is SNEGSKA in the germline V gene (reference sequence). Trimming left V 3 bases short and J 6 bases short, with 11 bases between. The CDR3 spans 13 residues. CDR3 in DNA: TGCAGTGCTAGGGTGCGGGGAGCCGGGGAGCTGTTTTTT. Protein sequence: CSARVRGAGELFF.

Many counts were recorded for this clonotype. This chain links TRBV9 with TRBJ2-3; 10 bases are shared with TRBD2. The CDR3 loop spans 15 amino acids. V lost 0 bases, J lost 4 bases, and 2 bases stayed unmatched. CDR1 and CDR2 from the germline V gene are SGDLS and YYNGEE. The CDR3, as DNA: TGTGCCAGCAGCGTAGTAGCGGGGGGCGCAGATACGCAGTATTTT. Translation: CASSVVAGGADTQYF. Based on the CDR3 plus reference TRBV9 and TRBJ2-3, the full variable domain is DSGVTQTPKHLITATGQRVTLRCSPRSGDLSVYWYQQSLDQGLQFLIQYYNGEERAKGNILERFSAQQFPDLHSELNLSSLELGDSALYFCASSVVAGGADTQYFGPGTRLTVL.

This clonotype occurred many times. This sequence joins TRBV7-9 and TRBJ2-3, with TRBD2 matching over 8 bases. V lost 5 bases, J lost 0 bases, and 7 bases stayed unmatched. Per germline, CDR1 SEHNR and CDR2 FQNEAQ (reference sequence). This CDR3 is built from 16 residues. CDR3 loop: CASSPRGGSSTDTQYF. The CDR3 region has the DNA TGTGCCAGCAGCCCCCGGGGGGGCTCTAGCACAGATACGCAGTATTTT.

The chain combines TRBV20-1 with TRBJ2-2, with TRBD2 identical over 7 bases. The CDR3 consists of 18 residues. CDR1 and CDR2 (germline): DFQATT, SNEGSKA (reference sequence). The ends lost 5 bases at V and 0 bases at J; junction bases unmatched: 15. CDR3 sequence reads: CSASGVGSGASNTGELFF. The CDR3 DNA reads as TGCAGTGCTTCGGGGGTAGGGAGCGGGGCATCGAACACCGGGGAGCTGTTTTTT.

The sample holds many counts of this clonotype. The CDR3 region is CASSMDYQPQHF. The CDR3 DNA reads as TGTGCCAGTAGTATGGATTATCAGCCCCAGCATTTT. The chain employs TRBV19 and TRBJ1-5; D gene uncertain. CDR3 length: 12 residues. V shed 3 bases and J shed 5 bases, with 5 bases lying between them. Germline V gene sequence: CDR1 LNHDA, CDR2 SQIVND (reference sequence).

The CDR3 DNA reads as TGTGCCAGCACTTCCAACACAGATACGCAGTATTTT. Translated, it gives CASTSNTDTQYF. The chain recombines TRBV5-4 with TRBJ2-3; D gene uncertain. In germline, CDR1 is SGHNT, CDR2 YYREEE (reference sequence). The V gene lost 6 bases and the J gene lost 2 bases, with 7 bases spanning the gap. The CDR3 is made up of 12 amino acids. Variable domain in full (rest from reference TRBV5-4 and TRBJ2-3): ETGVTQSPTHLIKTRGQQVTLRCSSQSGHNTVSWYQQALGQGPQFIFQYYREEENGRGNFPPRFSGLQFPNYSSELNVNALELDDSALYLCASTSNTDTQYFGPGTRLTVL.

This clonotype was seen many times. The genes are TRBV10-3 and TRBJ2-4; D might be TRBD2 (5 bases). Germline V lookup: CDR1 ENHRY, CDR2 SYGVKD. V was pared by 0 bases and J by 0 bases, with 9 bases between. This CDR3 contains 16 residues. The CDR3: CAISESAGLAKNIQYF. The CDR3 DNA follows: TGTGCCATCAGTGAGTCTGCGGGTTTAGCCAAAAACATTCAGTACTTC.

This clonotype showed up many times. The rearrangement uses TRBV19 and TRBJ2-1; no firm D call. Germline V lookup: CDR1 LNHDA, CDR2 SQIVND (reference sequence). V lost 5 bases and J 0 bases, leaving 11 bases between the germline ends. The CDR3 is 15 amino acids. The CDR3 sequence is CASSLGSGSYNEQFF. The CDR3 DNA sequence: TGTGCCAGTAGTTTGGGGTCCGGCTCCTACAATGAGCAGTTCTTC. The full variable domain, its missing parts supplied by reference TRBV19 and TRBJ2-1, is DGGITQSPKYLFRKEGQNVTLSCEQNLNHDAMYWYRQDPGQGLRLIYYSQIVNDFQKGDIAEGYSVSREKKESFPLTVTSAQKNPTAFYLCASSLGSGSYNEQFFGPGTRLTVL.

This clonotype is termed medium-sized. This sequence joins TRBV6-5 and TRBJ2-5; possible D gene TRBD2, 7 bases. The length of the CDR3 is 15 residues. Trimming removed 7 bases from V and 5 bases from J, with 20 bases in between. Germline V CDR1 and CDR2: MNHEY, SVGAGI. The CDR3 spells CASTQLPRGGETQYF. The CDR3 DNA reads TGTGCCAGCACTCAGCTCCCTAGGGGGGGGGAGACCCAGTACTTC.

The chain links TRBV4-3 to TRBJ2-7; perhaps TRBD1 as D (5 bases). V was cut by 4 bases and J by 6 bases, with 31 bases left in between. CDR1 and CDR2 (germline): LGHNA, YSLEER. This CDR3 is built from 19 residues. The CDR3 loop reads CASSRVRVRYSGRLREQYV. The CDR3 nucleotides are TGCGCCAGCAGCCGAGTCAGGGTGAGGTATTCCGGTAGACTTCGCGAGCAGTACGTC.

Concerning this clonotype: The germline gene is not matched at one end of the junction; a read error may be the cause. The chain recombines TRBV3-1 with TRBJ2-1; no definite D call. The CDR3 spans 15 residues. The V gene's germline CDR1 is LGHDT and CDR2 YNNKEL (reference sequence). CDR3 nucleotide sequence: TGTGCCTGCAGCCAAACATACATCTCCTACAATGAGCAGTTCTTC. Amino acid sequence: CACSQTYISYNEQFF.

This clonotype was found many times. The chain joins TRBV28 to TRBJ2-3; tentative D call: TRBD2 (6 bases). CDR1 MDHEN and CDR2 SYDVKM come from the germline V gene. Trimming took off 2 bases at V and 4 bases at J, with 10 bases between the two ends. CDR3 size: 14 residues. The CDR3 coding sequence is TGTGCCAGCAGTTTAACGGGGGAGGCAGATACGCAGTATTTT. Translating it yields CASSLTGEADTQYF.

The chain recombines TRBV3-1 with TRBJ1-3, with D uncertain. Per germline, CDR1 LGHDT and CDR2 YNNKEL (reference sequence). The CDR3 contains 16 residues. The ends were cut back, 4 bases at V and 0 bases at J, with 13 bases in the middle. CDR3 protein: CASSPMLRFSGNTIYF. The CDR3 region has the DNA TGTGCCAGCAGCCCCATGCTCAGATTCTCTGGAAACACCATATATTTT.

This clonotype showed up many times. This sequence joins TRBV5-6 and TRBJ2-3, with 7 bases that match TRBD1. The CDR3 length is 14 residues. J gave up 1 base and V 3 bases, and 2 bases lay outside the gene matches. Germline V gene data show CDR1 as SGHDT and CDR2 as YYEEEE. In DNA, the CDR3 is TGTGCCAGCAGCTCAACAGGGGGCACAGATACGCAGTATTTT. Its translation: CASSSTGGTDTQYF.

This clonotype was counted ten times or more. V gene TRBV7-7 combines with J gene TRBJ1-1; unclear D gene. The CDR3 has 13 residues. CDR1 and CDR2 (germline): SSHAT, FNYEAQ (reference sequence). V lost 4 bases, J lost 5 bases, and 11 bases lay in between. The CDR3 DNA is TGTGCCAGCAGCTACGCGTTTGAGACTGAAGCTTTCTTT. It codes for CASSYAFETEAFF.

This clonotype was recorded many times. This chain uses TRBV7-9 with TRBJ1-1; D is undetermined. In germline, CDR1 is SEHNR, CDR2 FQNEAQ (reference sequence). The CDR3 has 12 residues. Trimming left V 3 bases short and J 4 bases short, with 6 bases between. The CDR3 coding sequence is TGTGCCAGCAGCTTGGGTACCACTGAAGCTTTCTTT. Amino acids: CASSLGTTEAFF.

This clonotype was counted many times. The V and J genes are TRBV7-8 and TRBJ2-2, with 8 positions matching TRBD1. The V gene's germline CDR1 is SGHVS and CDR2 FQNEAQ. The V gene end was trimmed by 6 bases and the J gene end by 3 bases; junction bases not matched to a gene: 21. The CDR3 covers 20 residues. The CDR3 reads CASRLRTGRGLRLDTGELFF. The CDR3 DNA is TGTGCCAGCAGATTAAGAACAGGCAGGGGGCTGCGTTTAGACACCGGGGAGCTGTTTTTT.

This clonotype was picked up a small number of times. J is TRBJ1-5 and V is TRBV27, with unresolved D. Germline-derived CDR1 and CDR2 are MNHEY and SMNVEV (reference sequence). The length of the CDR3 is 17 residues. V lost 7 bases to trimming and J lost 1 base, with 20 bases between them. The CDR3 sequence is CASTAFGPHISNQPQHF. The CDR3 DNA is TGTGCCAGCACGGCATTCGGACCTCATATCAGCAATCAGCCCCAGCATTTT.

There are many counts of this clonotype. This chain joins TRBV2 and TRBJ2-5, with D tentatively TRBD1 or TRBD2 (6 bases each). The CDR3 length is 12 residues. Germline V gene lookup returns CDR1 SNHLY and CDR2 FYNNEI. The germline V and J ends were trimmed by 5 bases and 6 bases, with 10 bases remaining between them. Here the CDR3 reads CASSRGRQTQYF. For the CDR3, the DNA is TGTGCCAGCAGTCGGGGGCGGCAGACCCAGTACTTC.

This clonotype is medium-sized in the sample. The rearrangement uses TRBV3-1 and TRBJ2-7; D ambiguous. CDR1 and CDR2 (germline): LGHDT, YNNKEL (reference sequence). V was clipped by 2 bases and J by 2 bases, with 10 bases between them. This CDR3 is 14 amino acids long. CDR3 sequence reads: CASSQWGRTYEQYF. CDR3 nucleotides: TGTGCCAGCAGCCAATGGGGTAGGACCTACGAGCAGTACTTC.

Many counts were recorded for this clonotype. CDR3 residues: CASRAGTSTDTQYF. For the CDR3, the DNA is TGTGCCAGCAGGGCCGGGACTAGCACAGATACGCAGTATTTT. This chain links TRBV6-4 with TRBJ2-3; a possible D gene is TRBD2 (6 bases). The CDR3 has 14 residues. Germline values: CDR1 MRHNA, CDR2 SNTAGT. V dropped 6 bases and J dropped 0 bases, with 10 bases sitting between them.

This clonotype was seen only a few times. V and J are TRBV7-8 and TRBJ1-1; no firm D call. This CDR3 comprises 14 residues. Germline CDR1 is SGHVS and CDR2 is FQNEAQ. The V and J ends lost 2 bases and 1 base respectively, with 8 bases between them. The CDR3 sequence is CASSLMMTNTEAFF. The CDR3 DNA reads TGTGCCAGCAGCTTAATGATGACGAACACTGAAGCTTTCTTT.

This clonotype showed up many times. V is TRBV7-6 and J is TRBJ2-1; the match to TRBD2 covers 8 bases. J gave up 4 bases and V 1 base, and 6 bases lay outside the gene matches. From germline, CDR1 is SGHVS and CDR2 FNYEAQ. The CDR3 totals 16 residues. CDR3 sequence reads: CASSLDRAGAYNEQFF. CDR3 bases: TGTGCCAGCAGCTTAGACCGAGCGGGGGCTTACAATGAGCAGTTCTTC.

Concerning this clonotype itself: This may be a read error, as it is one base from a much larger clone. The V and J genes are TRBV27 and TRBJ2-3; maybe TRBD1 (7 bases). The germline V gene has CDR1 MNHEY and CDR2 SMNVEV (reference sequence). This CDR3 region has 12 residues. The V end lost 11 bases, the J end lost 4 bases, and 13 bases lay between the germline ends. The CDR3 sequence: CAGGTVSDTQYF. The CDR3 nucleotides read TGTGCCGGCGGGACAGTGTCAGATACGCAGTATTTT.

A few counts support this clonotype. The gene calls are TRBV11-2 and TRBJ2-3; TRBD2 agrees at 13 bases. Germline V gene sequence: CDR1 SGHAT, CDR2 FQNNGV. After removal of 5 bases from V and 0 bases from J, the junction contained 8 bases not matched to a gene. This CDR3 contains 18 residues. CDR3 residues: CASSRRTSGGASTDTQYF. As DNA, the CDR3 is TGTGCCAGCAGCCGCCGGACTAGCGGGGGCGCGAGCACAGATACGCAGTATTTT.

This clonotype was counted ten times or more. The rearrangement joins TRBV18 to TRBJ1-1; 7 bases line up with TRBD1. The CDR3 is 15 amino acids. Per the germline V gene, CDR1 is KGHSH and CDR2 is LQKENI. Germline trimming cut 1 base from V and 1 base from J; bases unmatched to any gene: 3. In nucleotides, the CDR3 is TGTGCCAGCTCACCACAGGGGGCACCGAACACTGAAGCTTTCTTT. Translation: CASSPQGAPNTEAFF.